A single sample is the source of the 12 T cell receptor beta chains below, sequenced in a study of resident and recirculating memory T cells in vitiligo. Here immunoSEQ multiplex PCR was the method, and the copy in TCRdb shows in-frame clones only, minus some. The table shows 75,000 to 95,000 clones, with 92% occurring only once. Sequencing was carried out using blood. Receptors originate from a male donor with vitiligo.

This rearrangement joins TRBV27 to TRBJ1-5; D is uncertain. With 2 bases removed from V and 0 bases from J, the gap between germline ends came to 11 bases. This CDR3 contains 16 residues. Germline V gene sequence: CDR1 MNHEY, CDR2 SMNVEV (reference sequence). CDR3 in DNA: TGTGCCAGCAGTTTACGTTGGCGGTATAGCAATCAGCCCCAGCATTTT. It codes for CASSLRWRYSNQPQHF.

The chain joins TRBV5-6 to TRBJ1-1; weak D call: TRBD1 (6 bases). V lost 5 bases to trimming and J lost 5 bases, with 13 bases between them. CDR3 length: 13 amino acids. The germline CDR1 and CDR2 sequences are SGHDT and YYEEEE. In DNA form, the CDR3 reads TGTGCCAGCAGACCAGGGGAGCGGACTGAAGCTTTCTTT. This codes for CASRPGERTEAFF.

The chain carries TRBV4-3 and TRBJ1-4; D is undetermined. Germline CDR1 reads LGHNA; CDR2 reads YSLEER. Trimming shortened V by 1 base and J by 2 bases, and 8 bases separated the two germline ends. The CDR3 length is 15 residues. CDR3 coding DNA: TGCGCCAGCAGCCAAGGGGGAGCGACTAATGAAAAACTGTTTTTT. Translation gives CASSQGGATNEKLFF.

This chain connects TRBV11-3 to TRBJ1-1; D gene uncertain. V lost 6 bases, J lost 4 bases, and 12 bases lay in between. Germline V CDR1 and CDR2: SGHNT, YENEEA. The CDR3 is made up of 13 amino acids. DNA of the CDR3: TGTGCCAGCAGTTTACTAAGTGGCACTGAAGCTTTCTTT. Translated: CASSLLSGTEAFF.

This chain connects TRBV6-1 to TRBJ2-3; 13 bases match TRBD2. Germline CDR1 reads MNHNS; CDR2 reads SASEGT. The CDR3 has 20 residues. The junction had 10 bases not matched to a gene; V was cut back by 0 bases and J by 1 base. CDR3 in DNA: TGTGCCAGCAGTGAAGCCACAAGCGGAGGGACTAGCGGGGGCACAGATACGCAGTATTTT. It is translated as CASSEATSGGTSGGTDTQYF.

The chain recombines TRBV4-3 with TRBJ2-7; a weak D match, TRBD2 (5 bases). The CDR3 has 16 residues. V was pared by 2 bases and J by 1 base, with 15 bases between. Germline V lookup: CDR1 LGHNA, CDR2 YSLEER. The CDR3 DNA reads TGCGCCAGCAGCCAAACCCGAGGAGGCCTATCCTACGAGCAGTACTTC. It specifies CASSQTRGGLSYEQYF.

The chain is built from TRBV28 and TRBJ1-5; tentative D call: TRBD1 (6 bases). From germline, CDR1 is MDHEN and CDR2 SYDVKM. The CDR3 loop spans 15 amino acids. The germline V and J ends were trimmed by 0 bases and 1 base, with 7 bases remaining between them. Written as DNA, the CDR3 is TGTGCCAGCAGTTTATGGGGGGCAAGCAATCAGCCCCAGCATTTT. Translated: CASSLWGASNQPQHF.

The V and J genes are TRBV5-5 and TRBJ2-1; 9 nucleotides line up with TRBD1. This CDR3 has 15 amino acids. Germline V gene lookup returns CDR1 SGHKS and CDR2 YYEKEE (reference sequence). After removal of 4 bases from V and 4 bases from J, the junction contained 6 bases not matched to a gene. The CDR3: CASSLQTGGYNEQFF. CDR3 DNA: TGTGCCAGCAGCCTTCAGACAGGGGGATACAATGAGCAGTTCTTC.

The gene calls are TRBV11-2 and TRBJ2-3; 9 nucleotides line up with TRBD2. CDR1 is SGHAT, CDR2 FQNNGV, per germline. The CDR3 extends over 14 amino acids. The junction had 3 bases not matched to a gene; V was cut back by 5 bases and J by 3 bases. The CDR3 bases are TGTGCCAGCAGCGCGACTAGCGGTACAGATACGCAGTATTTT. Translation: CASSATSGTDTQYF. Full variable domain (missing parts from reference TRBV11-2 and TRBJ2-3): EAGVAQSPRYKIIEKRQSVAFWCNPISGHATLYWYQQILGQGPKLLIQFQNNGVVDDSQLPKDRFSAERLKGVDSTLKIQPAKLEDSAVYLCASSATSGTDTQYFGPGTRLTVL.

The CDR3 loop reads CASSEGRGLGGETQYF. Here the CDR3 DNA reads TGTGCCAGCAGTGAAGGACGCGGACTAGGGGGAGAGACCCAGTACTTC. This sequence joins TRBV6-1 and TRBJ2-5; possible D gene TRBD2, 7 bases. Trimming shortened V by 1 base and J by 4 bases, and 16 bases separated the two germline ends. The length of the CDR3 is 16 residues. Germline values: CDR1 MNHNS, CDR2 SASEGT.

The V gene is TRBV19, the J gene TRBJ2-7; 7 bases are shared with TRBD1. J gave up 0 bases and V 4 bases, and 12 bases lay outside the gene matches. The CDR3 sequence is 17 residues long. CDR1 and CDR2 from the germline V gene are LNHDA and SQIVND (reference sequence). Written as DNA, the CDR3 is TGTGCCAGTAGTACCCCCCTGGGACAGCGCAACTCCTACGAGCAGTACTTC. It codes for CASSTPLGQRNSYEQYF.

The V gene is TRBV5-4, the J gene TRBJ2-5; 8 bases align to TRBD2. This CDR3 spans 15 amino acids. Trimming cost V 4 bases and J 5 bases; bases outside gene matches: 10. Germline CDR1 is SGHNT and CDR2 is YYREEE (reference sequence). The chain's CDR3 is CASSPAGTSFETQYF. CDR3 sequence (DNA): TGTGCCAGCAGCCCTGCCGGGACTAGTTTCGAGACCCAGTACTTC.